Listed here is a single T cell receptor beta chain. The antigen is unknown. Among the patients, aged 18 to 65, hyperthyroidism was newly diagnosed and had lasted under 2 months. PBMCs were derived from roughly 10 ml fresh peripheral blood. Germline-derived CDR1 and CDR2 are SGHRS and YFSETQ. CDR3 length: 14 amino acids. With 5 bases removed from V and 2 bases from J, the gap between germline ends came to 12 bases. The entry originates in a study of T cells in Graves' hyperthyroidism and ophthalmopathy. Study-level points and caveats: Among thyroid clonotypes expanded above 0.001, most also appeared in blood. Ophthalmopathy was separated from stable hyperthyroidism by a 13 V-J model.

Amplified TCR beta CDR3 regions derived from RNA transcripts. A first-round RT-PCR of the TCR CDR3 used the HTBI primer set. TCRdb re-called the multiplex PCR reads with MiXCR, one entry per CDR3 protein. The data show roughly 400,000 distinct CDR3 sequences, with roughly 25% seen just once and more than 60% held by the top ten. Sequenced sample: blood. This TCR was sampled from a man between 50 and 59 years old with Graves' hyperthyroidism. The rearrangement uses TRBV5-1 and TRBJ2-3, with D unresolved. The CDR3 region is CASSHGRVTDTQYF. CDR3 sequence (DNA): TGCGCCAGCAGTCATGGACGGGTCACAGATACGCAGTATTTT.